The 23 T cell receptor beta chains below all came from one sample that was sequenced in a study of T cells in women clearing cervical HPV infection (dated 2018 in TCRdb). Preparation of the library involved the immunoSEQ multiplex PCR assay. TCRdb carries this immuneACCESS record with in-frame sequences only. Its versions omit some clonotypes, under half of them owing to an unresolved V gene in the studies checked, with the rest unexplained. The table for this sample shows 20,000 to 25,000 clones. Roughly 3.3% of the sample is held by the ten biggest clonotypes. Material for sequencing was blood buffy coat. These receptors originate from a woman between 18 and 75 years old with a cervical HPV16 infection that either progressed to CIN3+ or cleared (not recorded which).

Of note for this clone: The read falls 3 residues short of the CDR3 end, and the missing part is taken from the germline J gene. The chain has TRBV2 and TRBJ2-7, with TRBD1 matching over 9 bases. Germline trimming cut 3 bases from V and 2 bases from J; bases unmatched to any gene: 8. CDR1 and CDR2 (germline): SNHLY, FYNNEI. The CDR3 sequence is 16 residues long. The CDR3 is CASSDRTGATTYEQYF. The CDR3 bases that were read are TGTGCCAGCAGTGATAGGACAGGGGCAACGACCTACGAG.

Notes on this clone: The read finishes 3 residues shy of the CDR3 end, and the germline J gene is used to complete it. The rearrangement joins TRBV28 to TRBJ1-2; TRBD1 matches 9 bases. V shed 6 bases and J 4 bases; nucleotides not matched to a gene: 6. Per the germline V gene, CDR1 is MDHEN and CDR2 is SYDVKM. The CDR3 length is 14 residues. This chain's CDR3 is CASRTTGGRYGYTF. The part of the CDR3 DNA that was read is TGTGCCAGCAGAACGACAGGGGGTCGCTATGGC.

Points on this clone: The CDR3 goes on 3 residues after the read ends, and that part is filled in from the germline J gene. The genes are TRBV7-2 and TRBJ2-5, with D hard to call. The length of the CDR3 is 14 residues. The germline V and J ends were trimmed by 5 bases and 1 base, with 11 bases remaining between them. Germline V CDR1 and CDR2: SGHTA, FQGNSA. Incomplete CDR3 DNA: TGTGCCAGCAGCCTGGGCGCTCGCCAAGAGACC. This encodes CASSLGARQET. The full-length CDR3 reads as CASSLGARQETQYF.

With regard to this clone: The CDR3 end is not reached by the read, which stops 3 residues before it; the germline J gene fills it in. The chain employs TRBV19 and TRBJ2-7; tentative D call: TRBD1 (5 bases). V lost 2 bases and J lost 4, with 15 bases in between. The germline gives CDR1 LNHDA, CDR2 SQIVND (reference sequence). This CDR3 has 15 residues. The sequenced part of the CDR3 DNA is TGTGCCAGTAGTATAACAAACAGGCTGTCGTACGAG. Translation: CASSITNRLSYE. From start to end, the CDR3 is CASSITNRLSYEQYF. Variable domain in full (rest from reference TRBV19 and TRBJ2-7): DGGITQSPKYLFRKEGQNVTLSCEQNLNHDAMYWYRQDPGQGLRLIYYSQIVNDFQKGDIAEGYSVSREKKESFPLTVTSAQKNPTAFYLCASSITNRLSYEQYFGPGTRLTVT.

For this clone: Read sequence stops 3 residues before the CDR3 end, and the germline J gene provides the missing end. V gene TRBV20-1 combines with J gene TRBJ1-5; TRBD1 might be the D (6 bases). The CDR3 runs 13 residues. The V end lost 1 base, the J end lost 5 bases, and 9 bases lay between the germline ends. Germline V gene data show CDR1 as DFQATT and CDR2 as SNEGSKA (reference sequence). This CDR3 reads CSARGDTYQPQHF. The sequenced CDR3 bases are TGCAGTGCTAGAGGGGACACCTATCAGCCC.

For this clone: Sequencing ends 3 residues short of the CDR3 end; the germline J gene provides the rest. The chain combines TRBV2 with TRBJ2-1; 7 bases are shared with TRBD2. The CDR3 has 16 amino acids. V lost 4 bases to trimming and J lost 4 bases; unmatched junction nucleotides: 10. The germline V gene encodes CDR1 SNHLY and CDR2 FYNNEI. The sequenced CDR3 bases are TGTGCCAGCAGTGGCACGTCTAGCGGAAATTACAATGAG. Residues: CASSGTSSGNYNE. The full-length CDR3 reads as CASSGTSSGNYNEQFF.

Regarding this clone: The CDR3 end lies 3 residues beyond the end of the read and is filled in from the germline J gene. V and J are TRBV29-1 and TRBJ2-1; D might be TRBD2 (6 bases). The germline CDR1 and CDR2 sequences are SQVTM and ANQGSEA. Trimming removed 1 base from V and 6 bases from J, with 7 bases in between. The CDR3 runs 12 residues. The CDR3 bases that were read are TGCAGCGTTGAAGGGACTACCAATGAG. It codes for CSVEGTTNE. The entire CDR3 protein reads CSVEGTTNEQFF.

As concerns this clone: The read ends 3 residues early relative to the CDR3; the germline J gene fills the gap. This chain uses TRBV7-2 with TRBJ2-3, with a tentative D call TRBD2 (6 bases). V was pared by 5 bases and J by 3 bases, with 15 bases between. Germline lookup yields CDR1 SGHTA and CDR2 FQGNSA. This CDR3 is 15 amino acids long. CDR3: CASSPRDLITDTQYF. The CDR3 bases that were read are TGTGCCAGCAGCCCACGGGACTTAATAACAGATACG.

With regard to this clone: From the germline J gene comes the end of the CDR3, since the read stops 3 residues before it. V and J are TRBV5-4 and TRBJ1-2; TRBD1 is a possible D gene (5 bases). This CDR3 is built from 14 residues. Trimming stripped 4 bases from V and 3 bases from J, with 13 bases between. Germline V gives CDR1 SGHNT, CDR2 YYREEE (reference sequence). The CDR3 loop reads CASSRRAGDYGYTF. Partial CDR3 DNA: TGTGCCAGCAGCCGCAGGGCAGGAGACTATGGC.

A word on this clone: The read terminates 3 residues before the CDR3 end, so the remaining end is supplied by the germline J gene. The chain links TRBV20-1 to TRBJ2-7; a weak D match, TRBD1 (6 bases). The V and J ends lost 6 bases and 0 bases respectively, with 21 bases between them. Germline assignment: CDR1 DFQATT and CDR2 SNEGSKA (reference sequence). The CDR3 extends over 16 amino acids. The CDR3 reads CSAYDQGGEGSYEQYF. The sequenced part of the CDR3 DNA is TGCAGTGCCTACGACCAAGGGGGAGAGGGCTCCTACGAG.

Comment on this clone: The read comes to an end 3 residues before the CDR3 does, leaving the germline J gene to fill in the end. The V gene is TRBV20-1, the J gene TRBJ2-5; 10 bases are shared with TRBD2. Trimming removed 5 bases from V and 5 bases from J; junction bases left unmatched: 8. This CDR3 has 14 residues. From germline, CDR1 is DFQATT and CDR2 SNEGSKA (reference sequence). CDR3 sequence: CSAPPWTSGETQYF. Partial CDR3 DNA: TGCAGTGCTCCTCCTTGGACTAGCGGCGAGACC.

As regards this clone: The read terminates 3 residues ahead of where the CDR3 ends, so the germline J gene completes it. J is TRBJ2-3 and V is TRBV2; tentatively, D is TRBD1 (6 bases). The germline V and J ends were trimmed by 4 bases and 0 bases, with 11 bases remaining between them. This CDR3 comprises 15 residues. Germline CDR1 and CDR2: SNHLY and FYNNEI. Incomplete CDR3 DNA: TGTGCCAGCAGTGTTCGGGGACAAAGCACAGATACG. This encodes CASSVRGQSTDT. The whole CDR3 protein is CASSVRGQSTDTQYF.

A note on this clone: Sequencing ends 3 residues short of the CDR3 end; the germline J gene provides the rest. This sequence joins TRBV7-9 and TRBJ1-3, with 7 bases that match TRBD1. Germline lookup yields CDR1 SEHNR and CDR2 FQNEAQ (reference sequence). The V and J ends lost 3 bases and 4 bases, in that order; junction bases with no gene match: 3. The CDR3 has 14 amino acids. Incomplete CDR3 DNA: TGTGCCAGCAGCTTCGGGACAGTAGGAAACACC. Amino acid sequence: CASSFGTVGNT. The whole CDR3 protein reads CASSFGTVGNTIYF.

Incomplete CDR3 DNA: TGCAGCGTTTTAGACAGGCGGTTAAATGAAAAA. It is translated as CSVLDRRLNEK. The entire CDR3 protein reads CSVLDRRLNEKLFF. The chain is built from TRBV29-1 and TRBJ1-4; TRBD1 is a possible D gene (6 bases). The read stops 3 residues short of the end of the CDR3; the missing end is completed from the germline J gene. The CDR3 spans 14 residues. Germline lookup yields CDR1 SQVTM and CDR2 ANQGSEA. Between the trimmed V and J ends, which lost 5 bases and 5 bases, there was a span of 15 bases.

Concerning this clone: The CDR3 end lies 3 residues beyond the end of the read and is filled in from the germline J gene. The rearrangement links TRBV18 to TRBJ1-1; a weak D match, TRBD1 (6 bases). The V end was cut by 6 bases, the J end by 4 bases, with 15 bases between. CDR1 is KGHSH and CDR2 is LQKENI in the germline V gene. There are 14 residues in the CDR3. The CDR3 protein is CASSVRGDGTEAFF. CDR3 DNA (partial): TGTGCCAGCTCTGTCAGGGGTGACGGCACTGAA.

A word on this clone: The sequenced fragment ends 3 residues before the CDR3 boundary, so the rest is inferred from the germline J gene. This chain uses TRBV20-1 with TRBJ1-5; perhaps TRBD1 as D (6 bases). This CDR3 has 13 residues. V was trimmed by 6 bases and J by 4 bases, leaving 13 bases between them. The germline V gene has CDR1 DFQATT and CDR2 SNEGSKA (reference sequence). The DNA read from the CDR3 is TGCAGTGCCCTCGGGACACTTAATCAGCCC. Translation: CSALGTLNQP. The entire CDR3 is CSALGTLNQPQHF.

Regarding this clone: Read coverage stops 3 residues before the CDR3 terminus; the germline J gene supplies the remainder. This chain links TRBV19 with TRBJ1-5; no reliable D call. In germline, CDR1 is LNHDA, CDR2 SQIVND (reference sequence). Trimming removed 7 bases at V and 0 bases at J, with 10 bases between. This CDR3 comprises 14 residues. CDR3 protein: CASKEGYSNQPQHF. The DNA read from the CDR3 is TGTGCCAGTAAAGAGGGTTATAGCAATCAGCCC.

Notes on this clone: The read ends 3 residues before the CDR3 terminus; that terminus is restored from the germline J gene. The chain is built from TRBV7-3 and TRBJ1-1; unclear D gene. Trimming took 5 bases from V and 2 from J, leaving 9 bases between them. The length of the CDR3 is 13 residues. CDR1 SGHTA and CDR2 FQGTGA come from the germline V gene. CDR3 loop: CASSLQQNTEAFF. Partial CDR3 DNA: TGTGCCAGCAGCCTACAGCAAAACACTGAA.

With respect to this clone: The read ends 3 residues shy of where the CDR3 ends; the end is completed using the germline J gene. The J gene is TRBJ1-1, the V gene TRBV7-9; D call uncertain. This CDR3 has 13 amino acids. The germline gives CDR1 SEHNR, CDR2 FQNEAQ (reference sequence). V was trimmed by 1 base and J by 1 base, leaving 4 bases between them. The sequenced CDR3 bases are TGTGCCAGCAGCTTAGAGGGGAACACTGAA. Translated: CASSLEGNTE. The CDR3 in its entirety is CASSLEGNTEAFF.

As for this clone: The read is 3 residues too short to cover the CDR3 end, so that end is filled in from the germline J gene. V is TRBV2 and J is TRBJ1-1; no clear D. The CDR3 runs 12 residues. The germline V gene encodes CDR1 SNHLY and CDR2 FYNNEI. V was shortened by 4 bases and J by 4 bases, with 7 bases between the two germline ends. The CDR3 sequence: CASSAWATEAFF. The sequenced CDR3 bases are TGTGCCAGCAGTGCCTGGGCCACTGAA. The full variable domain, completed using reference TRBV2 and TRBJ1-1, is EPEVTQTPSHQVTQMGQEVILRCVPISNHLYFYWYRQILGQKVEFLVSFYNNEISEKSEIFDDQFSVERPDGSNFTLKIRSTKLEDSAMYFCASSAWATEAFFGQGTRLTVV.

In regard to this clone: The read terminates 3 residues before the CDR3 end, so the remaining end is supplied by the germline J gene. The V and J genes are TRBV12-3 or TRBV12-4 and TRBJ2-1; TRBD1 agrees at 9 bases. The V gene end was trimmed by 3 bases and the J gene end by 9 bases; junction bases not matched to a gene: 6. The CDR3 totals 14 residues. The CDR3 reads CASSFTGTGSEQFF. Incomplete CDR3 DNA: TGTGCCAGCAGTTTCACCGGGACAGGGAGTGAG.

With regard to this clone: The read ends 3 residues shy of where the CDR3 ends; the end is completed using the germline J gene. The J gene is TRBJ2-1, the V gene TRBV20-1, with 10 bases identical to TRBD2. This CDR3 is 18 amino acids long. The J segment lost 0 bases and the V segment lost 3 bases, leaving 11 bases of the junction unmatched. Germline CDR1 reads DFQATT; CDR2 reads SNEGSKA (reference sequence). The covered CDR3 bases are TGCAGTGCTAGTTCGCCTAGCGGGAGTTCGAGCTCCTACAATGAG. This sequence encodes CSASSPSGSSSSYNE. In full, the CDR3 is CSASSPSGSSSSYNEQFF.

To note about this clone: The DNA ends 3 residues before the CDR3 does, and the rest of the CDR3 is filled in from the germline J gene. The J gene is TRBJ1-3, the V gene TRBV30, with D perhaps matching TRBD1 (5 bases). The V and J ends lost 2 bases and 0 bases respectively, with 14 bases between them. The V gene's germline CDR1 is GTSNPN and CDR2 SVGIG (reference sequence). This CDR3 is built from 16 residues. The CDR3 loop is CAWSKRLRGSGNTIYF. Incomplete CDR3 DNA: TGTGCCTGGAGTAAAAGGTTGAGGGGCTCTGGAAACACC.